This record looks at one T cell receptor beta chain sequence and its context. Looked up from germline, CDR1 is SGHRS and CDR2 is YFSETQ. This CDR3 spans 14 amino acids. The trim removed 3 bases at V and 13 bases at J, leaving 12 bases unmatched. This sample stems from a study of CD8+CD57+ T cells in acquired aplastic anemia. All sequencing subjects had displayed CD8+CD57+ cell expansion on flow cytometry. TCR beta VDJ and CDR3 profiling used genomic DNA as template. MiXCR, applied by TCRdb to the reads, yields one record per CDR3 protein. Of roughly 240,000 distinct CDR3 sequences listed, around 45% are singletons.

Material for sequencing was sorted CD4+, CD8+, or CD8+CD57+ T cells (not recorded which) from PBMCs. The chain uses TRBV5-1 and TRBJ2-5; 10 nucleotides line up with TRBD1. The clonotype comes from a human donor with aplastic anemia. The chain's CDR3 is CASSSGTGASNRYF. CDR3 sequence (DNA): TGCGCCAGCAGCTCCGGGACAGGGGCTTCCAACCGGTACTTC.